This passage covers 31 T cell receptor beta chains from one sample sequenced in a study of cytomegalovirus exposure and HLA in healthy donors. The PCR made use of 60 Vbeta and 13 Jbeta primers. Clones were read by immunoSEQ multiplex PCR, and TCRdb kept only the in-frame ones, dropping some. The sample lists under 200,000 clones, 12% occurring once. The sequenced sample was PBMCs. These receptors were taken from a man in his forties or fifties in good health and CMV-seropositive.

This clone was seen more than once but under ten times. This rearrangement joins TRBV11-2 to TRBJ1-1, with 9 positions matching TRBD1. From germline, CDR1 is SGHAT and CDR2 FQNNGV. The CDR3 sequence is 16 residues long. The V segment lost 7 bases and the J segment 1 base; nucleotides outside the gene matches: 10. DNA of the CDR3: TGTGCCAGCAACCTACTACCGGGACAGGGGAACACTGAAGCTTTCTTT. Its protein is CASNLLPGQGNTEAFF. Filled out from reference TRBV11-2 and TRBJ1-1, the complete variable domain reads EAGVAQSPRYKIIEKRQSVAFWCNPISGHATLYWYQQILGQGPKLLIQFQNNGVVDDSQLPKDRFSAERLKGVDSTLKIQPAKLEDSAVYLCASNLLPGQGNTEAFFGQGTRLTVV.

The chain employs TRBV9 and TRBJ1-4; 8 bases agree with TRBD1. V shed 0 bases, J shed 7 bases, and the junction held 5 bases outside the gene matches. This CDR3 comprises 15 residues. Germline CDR1 SGDLS, CDR2 YYNGEE. CDR3 coding DNA: TGTGCCAGCAGCGTAGTGGACAGGGAGGGTGAAAAACTGTTTTTT. As protein: CASSVVDREGEKLFF.

This clone was counted between two and nine times. The chain links TRBV7-3 to TRBJ2-3; 9 bases align to TRBD2. CDR3 length: 14 residues. Germline CDR1 is SGHTA and CDR2 is FQGTGA. J gave up 4 bases and V 1 base, and 0 bases lay outside the gene matches. This CDR3 is CASSLSGGADTQYF. CDR3 bases: TGTGCCAGCAGCTTAAGCGGGGGGGCAGATACGCAGTATTTT.

This clone was seen only a few times. This chain joins TRBV5-1 and TRBJ2-3, with a tentative D call TRBD1 (7 bases). V lost 1 base and J 5 bases, leaving 8 bases between the germline ends. Germline V lookup: CDR1 SGHRS, CDR2 YFSETQ. CDR3 length: 13 amino acids. CDR3 sequence reads: CASSLQGGDTQYF. DNA of the CDR3: TGCGCCAGCAGCTTGCAGGGGGGAGATACGCAGTATTTT.

The sample holds a few counts of this clone. This chain uses TRBV20-1 with TRBJ1-1, with D possibly matching TRBD1 (6 bases). Per germline, CDR1 DFQATT and CDR2 SNEGSKA (reference sequence). The CDR3 length is 11 residues. Trimming took off 3 bases at V and 8 bases at J, with 10 bases between the two ends. CDR3 DNA sequence: TGCAGTGCTAGGGGGGCTCCAGAAGCTTTCTTT. Residues: CSARGAPEAFF.

J is TRBJ1-5 and V is TRBV7-2, with a possible D match to TRBD1 (5 bases). Germline V gene lookup returns CDR1 SGHTA and CDR2 FQGNSA. V was trimmed by 8 bases and J by 0 bases, leaving 14 bases between them. CDR3 length: 15 amino acids. The CDR3 DNA reads as TGTGCCAGCCGGCCTGGGGCTCATAGCAATCAGCCCCAGCATTTT. Translation gives CASRPGAHSNQPQHF.

This chain uses TRBV27 with TRBJ2-4; D is possibly TRBD2 (6 bases). This CDR3 comprises 15 residues. CDR1 MNHEY and CDR2 SMNVEV come from the germline V gene (reference sequence). Deletions cut 5 bases from V and 8 bases from J, with 19 bases between. In DNA form, the CDR3 reads TGTGCCAGCAGTCAGCCGGCTGCTGGGGAGGACATTCAGTACTTC. Its translation: CASSQPAAGEDIQYF.

This clone came up a few times. The V and J genes are TRBV5-1 and TRBJ1-1; no firm D call. The CDR3 covers 12 residues. The germline CDR1 and CDR2 sequences are SGHRS and YFSETQ. V was pared by 4 bases and J by 4 bases, with 8 bases between. The CDR3 reads CASSEASTEAFF. The CDR3 DNA sequence: TGCGCCAGCAGCGAGGCGAGCACTGAAGCTTTCTTT.

This chain joins TRBV25-1 and TRBJ2-1; D not certain. This CDR3 contains 14 residues. Germline V gives CDR1 MGHDK, CDR2 SYGVNS. Trimming cost V 5 bases and J 0 bases, with 8 bases left between them. CDR3 nucleotides: TGTGCCAGCAGTCGCGGAAGCTCCTACAATGAGCAGTTCTTC. Translated, it gives CASSRGSSYNEQFF.

This clone was detected only a few times. The genes are TRBV11-2 and TRBJ1-1; 9 bases agree with TRBD1. Germline CDR1 and CDR2: SGHAT and FQNNGV. The CDR3 runs 16 residues. V trimming: 2 bases; J trimming: 6 bases; junction bases outside the gene matches: 10. The CDR3 DNA is TGTGCCAGCAGCTTACACAGGGGGCCCTCGGGGGCTGAAGCTTTCTTT. Its protein product is CASSLHRGPSGAEAFF.

On this clone: Other DNA sequences in the same sample also yield this CDR3. The V call is TRBV19, the J call TRBJ1-2, with 9 bases aligning to TRBD1. The CDR3 extends over 14 amino acids. Germline lookup yields CDR1 LNHDA and CDR2 SQIVND (reference sequence). V shed 9 bases, J shed 4 bases, and the junction held 9 bases outside the gene matches. Here the CDR3 reads CASSRGQGGYGYTF. CDR3 DNA sequence: TGTGCCAGCTCGAGGGGACAGGGTGGCTATGGCTACACCTTC.

This clone was detected only a few times. This chain connects TRBV7-9 to TRBJ1-5, with a tentative D call TRBD1 (5 bases). The CDR3 consists of 13 residues. Trimming took 3 bases from V and 5 from J, leaving 8 bases between them. In germline, CDR1 is SEHNR, CDR2 FQNEAQ (reference sequence). The CDR3 protein is CASSLDIYQPQHF. DNA of the CDR3: TGTGCCAGCAGCTTGGACATCTATCAGCCCCAGCATTTT.

In this sample, this clone turned up a few times. The rearrangement joins TRBV4-1 to TRBJ1-1, with 7 bases lining up with TRBD1. V shed 1 base and J 5 bases; nucleotides not matched to a gene: 7. From germline, CDR1 is MGHRA and CDR2 YSYEKL. CDR3 length: 15 amino acids. CDR3 coding DNA: TGCGCCAGCAGCCAAGCCGACAGGGACATGACTGAAGCTTTCTTT. It encodes CASSQADRDMTEAFF.

This clone was observed a single time. V and J are TRBV5-1 and TRBJ1-1, with a weak D call TRBD1 (6 bases). The CDR3 runs to 14 residues. CDR1 SGHRS and CDR2 YFSETQ come from the germline V gene. V was trimmed by 0 bases and J by 5 bases, leaving 11 bases between them. DNA for the CDR3: TGCGCCAGCAGCTTGGGTGGGGGCCAAACTGAAGCTTTCTTT. Amino acid sequence: CASSLGGGQTEAFF.

This clone was seen more than once but under ten times. The V and J genes are TRBV6-5 and TRBJ1-6; D unresolved. V was pared by 0 bases and J by 7 bases, with 4 bases between. This CDR3 contains 13 residues. The germline CDR1 and CDR2 sequences are MNHEY and SVGAGI. The CDR3 loop reads CASSYSTNSPLHF. In nucleotides, the CDR3 is TGTGCCAGCAGTTACTCCACAAATTCACCCCTCCACTTT.

This clone came up a few times. CDR3 amino acids: CASSSVGGGYTF. The DNA of the CDR3 is TGTGCCAGCAGTTCGGTAGGGGGTGGCTACACCTTC. This chain links TRBV27 with TRBJ1-2; D perhaps matches TRBD1 (6 bases). The ends were cut back, 4 bases at V and 7 bases at J, with 10 bases in the middle. The CDR3 runs 12 residues. CDR1 MNHEY and CDR2 SMNVEV come from the germline V gene (reference sequence).

The chain is built from TRBV7-2 and TRBJ2-2; weak D call: TRBD1 (6 bases). There are 16 residues in the CDR3. Trimming took off 1 base at V and 4 bases at J, with 13 bases between the two ends. Germline-derived CDR1 and CDR2 are SGHTA and FQGNSA. The CDR3 nucleotides are TGTGCCAGCAGCTTAGGGCAGGGGTCGGTCACCGGGGAGCTGTTTTTT. It encodes CASSLGQGSVTGELFF.

This clone was seen more than once but under ten times. The genes are TRBV11-3 and TRBJ2-1; 9 bases align to TRBD1. This CDR3 is 15 amino acids long. Germline V gene lookup returns CDR1 SGHNT and CDR2 YENEEA. J gave up 7 bases and V 4 bases, and 8 bases lay outside the gene matches. CDR3 in DNA: TGTGCCAGCAGCTCGGGACAGGGAATTATAAATGAGCAGTTCTTC. The encoded protein is CASSSGQGIINEQFF.

V is TRBV5-4 and J is TRBJ1-1; D is undetermined. Trimming took 3 bases from V and 4 from J, leaving 19 bases between them. From germline, CDR1 is SGHNT and CDR2 YYREEE (reference sequence). The CDR3 sequence is 16 residues long. CDR3 amino acids: CASSSRSLPVGTEAFF. CDR3 nucleotide sequence: TGTGCCAGCAGCTCCCGTAGCCTCCCCGTGGGCACTGAAGCTTTCTTT.

This clone was counted between two and nine times. This chain joins TRBV28 and TRBJ2-2; TRBD2 is a possible D gene (5 bases). The CDR3 has 13 residues. Germline assignment: CDR1 MDHEN and CDR2 SYDVKM. Trimming removed 8 bases from V and 5 bases from J, with 12 bases in between. In nucleotides, the CDR3 is TGTGCCAGCGGACTGTTTAAGACCGGGGAGCTGTTTTTT. The encoded protein is CASGLFKTGELFF.

This chain connects TRBV4-2 to TRBJ1-2; tentative D call: TRBD1 (6 bases). CDR1 LGHNA and CDR2 YNFKEQ come from the germline V gene. V lost 3 bases to trimming and J lost 0 bases, with 11 bases between them. The CDR3 consists of 15 residues. The CDR3 protein is CASSQRQDSNYGYTF. The CDR3 bases are TGTGCCAGCAGCCAGAGACAGGATTCTAACTATGGCTACACCTTC.

The CDR3 loop reads CASSQDDGTGGYNSPLHF. DNA for the CDR3: TGCGCCAGCAGCCAAGATGACGGAACAGGGGGATATAATTCACCCCTCCACTTT. V gene TRBV4-3 combines with J gene TRBJ1-6, with TRBD1 identical over 8 bases. CDR1 and CDR2 from the germline V gene are LGHNA and YSLEER. This CDR3 has 18 residues. The junction had 8 bases not matched to a gene; V was cut back by 0 bases and J by 4 bases.

This chain links TRBV19 with TRBJ2-3, with 10 bases aligning to TRBD1. Germline CDR1 and CDR2: LNHDA and SQIVND (reference sequence). CDR3 length equals 17 residues. V was clipped by 4 bases and J by 6 bases; unmatched bases: 13. Here the CDR3 DNA reads TGTGCCAGTAGTACGCGGACAGGGGGGACGGGGGCGGATACGCAGTATTTT. This translates into CASSTRTGGTGADTQYF.

This clone was seen a handful of times. Here the CDR3 reads CAVHSTGGLTDTQYF. The CDR3 nucleotides read TGTGCCGTACACTCGACAGGGGGACTCACAGATACGCAGTATTTT. The gene calls are TRBV6-5 and TRBJ2-3; 9 nucleotides agree with TRBD1. This CDR3 contains 15 residues. Trimming cost V 11 bases and J 2 bases; bases outside gene matches: 11. From germline, CDR1 is MNHEY and CDR2 SVGAGI.

A few counts support this clone. The chain joins TRBV29-1 to TRBJ1-2; D is unresolved. V lost 4 bases to trimming and J lost 3 bases, with 12 bases between them. Germline V gene data show CDR1 as SQVTM and CDR2 as ANQGSEA. This CDR3 spans 13 amino acids. CDR3 DNA: TGCAGCGTTGTCGAAAAAACATACTATGGCTACACCTTC. Amino acids: CSVVEKTYYGYTF.

Points on this clone: One junction end disagrees with the germline gene, perhaps due to a read error. The chain employs TRBV15 and TRBJ1-2, with 7 bases lining up with TRBD1. This CDR3 comprises 12 residues. Per germline, CDR1 LNHNV and CDR2 YYDKDF (reference sequence). Here the CDR3 DNA reads TGTGCCACCAGCAGAGATTTGACAGGGTTATACTTC. Residues: CATSRDLTGLYF.

The rearrangement joins TRBV28 to TRBJ1-2; the D gene is possibly TRBD1 (5 bases). Trimming left V 2 bases short and J 8 bases short, with 12 bases between. CDR1 is MDHEN, CDR2 SYDVKM, per germline. This CDR3 is built from 13 residues. CDR3 DNA: TGTGCCAGCAGTTTAGTAGGGGTTGGGGGCTACACCTTC. Its translation is CASSLVGVGGYTF.

V is TRBV6-6 and J is TRBJ1-1; no clear D. Between the trimmed V and J ends, which lost 0 bases and 3 bases, there was a span of 5 bases. This CDR3 has 13 amino acids. Germline V gene lookup returns CDR1 MNHNY and CDR2 SVGAGI (reference sequence). In nucleotides, the CDR3 is TGTGCCAGCAGTTACTCGGACTACACTGAAGCTTTCTTT. It codes for CASSYSDYTEAFF.

The gene calls are TRBV9 and TRBJ1-5, with a possible D match to TRBD1 (6 bases). The CDR3 contains 15 residues. Trimming took 3 bases from V and 0 from J, leaving 10 bases between them. Germline V gene lookup returns CDR1 SGDLS and CDR2 YYNGEE. The CDR3: CASSEDSYSNQPQHF. DNA of the CDR3: TGTGCCAGCAGCGAGGACAGTTATAGCAATCAGCCCCAGCATTTT.

This clone was seen more than once but under ten times. DNA for the CDR3: TGTGCCAGCAGCGTAGGCGGGGGGCTGGACACCGGGGAGCTGTTTTTT. This encodes CASSVGGGLDTGELFF. The chain joins TRBV9 to TRBJ2-2; the match to TRBD2 covers 8 bases. CDR3 length equals 16 residues. Trimming at V came to 0 bases and at J to 3 bases, leaving 4 bases not matched to a gene. Germline V gives CDR1 SGDLS, CDR2 YYNGEE.

This clone was counted between two and nine times. The CDR3 spells CASSRLAGNTEAFF. DNA for the CDR3: TGTGCCAGCAGTCGCTTGGCAGGGAACACTGAAGCTTTCTTT. The J gene is TRBJ1-1, the V gene TRBV2; D gene unclear. Germline CDR1 is SNHLY and CDR2 is FYNNEI. Trimming took off 5 bases at V and 1 base at J, with 11 bases between the two ends. CDR3 length: 14 residues.